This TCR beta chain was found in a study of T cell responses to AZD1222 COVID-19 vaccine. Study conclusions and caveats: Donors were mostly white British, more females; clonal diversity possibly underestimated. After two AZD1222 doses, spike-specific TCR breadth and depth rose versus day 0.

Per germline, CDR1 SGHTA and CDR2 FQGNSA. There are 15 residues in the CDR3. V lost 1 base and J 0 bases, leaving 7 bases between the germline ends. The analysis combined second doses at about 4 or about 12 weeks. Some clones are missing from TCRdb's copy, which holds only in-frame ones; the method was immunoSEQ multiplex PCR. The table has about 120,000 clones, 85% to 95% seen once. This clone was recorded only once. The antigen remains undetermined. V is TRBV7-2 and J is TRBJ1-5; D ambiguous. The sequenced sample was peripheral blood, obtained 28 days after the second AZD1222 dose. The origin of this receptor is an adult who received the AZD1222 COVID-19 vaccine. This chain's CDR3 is CASSLVSSSNQPQHF. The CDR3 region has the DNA TGTGCCAGCAGCTTAGTCTCCTCTAGCAATCAGCCCCAGCATTTT.